Listed below are T cell receptor beta chains from one sample, sequenced in a study of response to subunit inactivated influenza vaccine. TCRdb called the RT-PCR reads again in MiXCR, with one record for every CDR3 protein. The data contain about 570,000 distinct CDR3 sequences, 11% of them singletons. The same sample was also used in a study of T cells expressing NK-cell markers.

The sequences come from PBMCs from blood, collected on the day of vaccination. These receptors originate from a man aged 45-65 years who received an inactivated influenza vaccine. The conserved cysteine and the conserved F or W are not part of the CDR3 here. Each record gives: J gene, V gene, D gene, CDR3 protein. D genes are given only for firm matches.

>TRBJ2-1|TRBV6-2/TRBV6-3|NA
ASSYGAAEYNEQF
>TRBJ2-2|TRBV29-1|NA
SVMGANFGAGELF
>TRBJ1-1|TRBV7-8|TRBD1
ASSSGQTSEAF
>TRBJ2-3|TRBV10-3|TRBD1
AISESRDRDTSTDTQY
>TRBJ1-3|TRBV4-1|NA
ASSDIHRISGNTIY
>TRBJ2-1|TRBV11-2|NA
ASSLHFDSGSPLTYNEQF
>TRBJ2-1|TRBV3-1|TRBD2
ASSQELAESSYNEQF
>TRBJ2-2|TRBV29-1|TRBD1
SVVPGTEKNTGELF
>TRBJ1-2|TRBV6-1|NA
ASSESPGPNYGYT
>TRBJ2-5|TRBV7-2|NA
ASSLDGGLYRETQY
>TRBJ2-7|TRBV19|TRBD1
ASSTPLWDRGSYEQY
>TRBJ2-7|TRBV7-8|TRBD2
ASSLERWAVASGRAEQY
>TRBJ2-3|TRBV2|TRBD2
ASSVAGLGADTQY
>TRBJ2-7|TRBV10-3|TRBD1
ATISRDRAPYEQY
>TRBJ2-1|TRBV29-1|NA
SVEDHRMATPSYNEQF
>TRBJ2-5|TRBV7-9|NA
ASSPQVLETQY
>TRBJ2-3|TRBV4-3|NA
ASSQKWNPTDTQY
>TRBJ2-7|TRBV5-1|TRBD1
ASSSGQASAEQY
>TRBJ2-7|TRBV29-1|NA
SVQTLSYEQY
>TRBJ2-1|TRBV10-3|TRBD2
AIGSSGMNEQF
>TRBJ2-7|TRBV16|TRBD1
ASSQIATGKYEQY
>TRBJ2-7|TRBV4-3|TRBD2
ASSQDHWGGYEQY
>TRBJ1-1|TRBV24-1|TRBD1
ATSDPGGQGDRNTEAF
>TRBJ2-1|TRBV5-1|TRBD2
ASSSLAGMEQF
>TRBJ2-1|TRBV5-1|NA
ASSPPVAGAYNEQF
>TRBJ2-1|TRBV4-1|TRBD1
ASSPRDRVFYNEQF
>TRBJ2-1|TRBV18|NA
ASSPPSFRQFEQF
>TRBJ1-2|TRBV12-3/TRBV12-4|NA
ASTNPHGRLRGYT